This T cell receptor beta chain derives from a study of early T cells in non-severe SARS-CoV-2 infection. Across the study: The study sequenced bulk RNA from unsorted whole blood, with chains unpaired. Notes on the study in general: A preference for anti-spike CD8 responses marked VDJdb matching, which missed private and CD4 specificities.

The germline V gene has CDR1 PRHDT and CDR2 FYEKMQ (reference sequence). This CDR3 contains 12 residues. V lost 5 bases and J 2 bases, leaving 6 bases between the germline ends. Individual cDNA molecules were tagged with unique molecular identifiers. TCRdb reprocessed the 5' RACE reads via MiXCR and lists one record per CDR3 protein. The sample gives about 40,000 distinct CDR3 sequences, 4.5% to 5% of which show up once; approximately 4.8% is in the top ten. This clonotype was detected ten times or more. As yet, its antigen is unknown. The gene calls are TRBV13 and TRBJ1-2; the D gene is possibly TRBD1 (5 bases). The origin of this receptor is an adult who was a healthcare worker with PCR-confirmed SARS-CoV-2 infection or an uninfected control (not recorded which). Sequenced: whole blood. As DNA, the CDR3 is TGTGCCAGCAGCCAGGGAAACTATGGCTACACCTTC. The encoded protein is CASSQGNYGYTF.